This entry lists 19 T cell receptor beta chains sequenced from one sample in a study of technical replicates of blood from four donors. Clones were sequenced by immunoSEQ multiplex PCR, and TCRdb holds only the in-frame ones, with some missing. This sample has about 12,000 clones, with 85% to 95% found just once. The material sequenced was PBMCs. The receptor set was obtained from a human donor in good health.

V is TRBV30 and J is TRBJ2-3; possible D gene TRBD1, 7 bases. The CDR3 contains 16 residues. V dropped 4 bases and J dropped 0 bases, with 17 bases sitting between them. CDR1 is GTSNPN, CDR2 SVGIG, per germline (reference sequence). CDR3 DNA sequence: TGTGCCTGGACTTTACCCCCAGGGGGGAGCACAGATACGCAGTATTTT. Residues: CAWTLPPGGSTDTQYF.

V usage is TRBV6-5 and J usage is TRBJ1-4, with D possibly matching TRBD1 (5 bases). Trimming cost V 7 bases and J 7 bases, with 19 bases left between them. CDR3 size: 15 residues. CDR1 is MNHEY and CDR2 is SVGAGI in the germline V gene. The DNA of the CDR3 is TGTGCCAGCACACCGGGGACTGGTAGAAGTGAAAAACTGTTTTTT. Translated, it gives CASTPGTGRSEKLFF.

This chain joins TRBV10-2 and TRBJ2-1, with D tentatively TRBD1 (7 bases). The CDR3 consists of 14 residues. V gave up 0 bases and J gave up 9 bases, with 12 bases separating them. The germline CDR1 and CDR2 sequences are WSHSY and SAAADI. The CDR3 sequence: CASSESIRGVEQFF. In DNA, the CDR3 is TGCGCCAGCAGTGAGTCCATCAGGGGGGTTGAGCAGTTCTTC.

V gene TRBV28 combines with J gene TRBJ1-4, with 7 bases aligning to TRBD1. Unmatched junction bases numbered 16, after V lost 7 bases and J lost 8 bases. There are 16 residues in the CDR3. CDR1 MDHEN and CDR2 SYDVKM come from the germline V gene. The CDR3: CASKPLLTGSGEKLFF. The CDR3 DNA reads as TGTGCCAGCAAACCCCTTTTGACAGGGAGTGGCGAAAAACTGTTTTTT.

V gene TRBV9 combines with J gene TRBJ2-3, with TRBD2 matching 7 bases. Per the germline V gene, CDR1 is SGDLS and CDR2 is YYNGEE. The trim removed 4 bases at V and 3 bases at J, leaving 11 bases unmatched. The CDR3 has 16 amino acids. CDR3 nucleotide sequence: TGTGCCAGCAGCATTCACTTGGGGGGGGTTACAGATACGCAGTATTTT. This codes for CASSIHLGGVTDTQYF.

The rearrangement joins TRBV27 to TRBJ1-2; 7 bases agree with TRBD1. The V segment lost 4 bases and the J segment 4 bases; nucleotides outside the gene matches: 9. The CDR3 contains 15 residues. The V gene's germline CDR1 is MNHEY and CDR2 SMNVEV (reference sequence). This chain's CDR3 is CASSSRDRVFYGYTF. DNA of the CDR3: TGTGCCAGCAGTTCAAGGGACAGAGTTTTCTATGGCTACACCTTC.

The chain carries TRBV12-5 and TRBJ1-1, with a tentative D call TRBD1 (5 bases). V was trimmed by 8 bases and J by 0 bases, leaving 13 bases between them. Per germline, CDR1 LGHNT and CDR2 FRNRAP. This CDR3 has 14 amino acids. CDR3 bases: TGTGCTAGTTGGATTTCAGGGTTGAACACTGAAGCTTTCTTT. Translating it yields CASWISGLNTEAFF.

The chain combines TRBV15 with TRBJ2-7; tentative D call: TRBD1 (5 bases). The germline CDR1 and CDR2 sequences are LNHNV and YYDKDF (reference sequence). Trimming left V 1 base short and J 5 bases short, with 18 bases between. The CDR3 has 16 residues. CDR3 amino acids: CATSRGRLQVSDEQYF. CDR3 coding DNA: TGTGCCACCAGCAGAGGCCGGTTACAGGTTAGTGACGAGCAGTACTTC.

CDR3 bases: TGTGCCAGCAGCTTAGAGGAGGCCGACTACACCTTC. It is translated as CASSLEEADYTF. The chain recombines TRBV7-8 with TRBJ1-2, with D uncertain. V was clipped by 1 base and J by 10 bases, with 10 bases between them. The CDR3 sequence is 12 residues long. Germline V gives CDR1 SGHVS, CDR2 FQNEAQ.

The rearrangement links TRBV5-1 to TRBJ2-2; 11 bases align to TRBD1. CDR3 length: 16 amino acids. With 4 bases clipped from V and 4 bases from J, the junction kept 6 bases outside the gene matches. Germline CDR1 and CDR2: SGHRS and YFSETQ. In DNA, the CDR3 is TGCGCCAGCAGCAGGGGACAGGGGGACGGCACCGGGGAGCTGTTTTTT. Its translation: CASSRGQGDGTGELFF.

The chain links TRBV6-1 to TRBJ1-5, with D possibly matching TRBD1 (5 bases). V shed 11 bases and J shed 4 bases, with 18 bases lying between them. CDR1 MNHNS and CDR2 SASEGT come from the germline V gene. This CDR3 contains 14 residues. The CDR3 nucleotides are TGTGCCGGAAATACGCAGGGTCGTAATCAGCCCCAGCATTTT. Its protein is CAGNTQGRNQPQHF.

The CDR3, as DNA: TGTGCCAGCAGCTTAACAGGGGGAGAGACCCAGTACTTC. This sequence encodes CASSLTGGETQYF. The chain couples TRBV5-5 to TRBJ2-5, with 8 bases matching TRBD1. J was trimmed by 4 bases and V by 2 bases; bases with no gene match: 1. The germline V gene encodes CDR1 SGHKS and CDR2 YYEKEE (reference sequence). The CDR3 runs 13 residues.

This clone is a singleton in its sample. The J gene is TRBJ2-2, the V gene TRBV2, with unresolved D. V was cut by 10 bases and J by 1 base, with 7 bases left in between. The CDR3 sequence is 12 residues long. CDR1 and CDR2 (germline): SNHLY, FYNNEI. In DNA, the CDR3 is TGTGCCACGAGCCTGAACACCGGGGAGCTGTTTTTT. This gives the protein CATSLNTGELFF.

This chain joins TRBV27 and TRBJ2-1; tentative D call: TRBD1 (6 bases). The CDR3 is 13 residues long. From germline, CDR1 is MNHEY and CDR2 SMNVEV (reference sequence). V was trimmed by 5 bases and J by 13 bases, leaving 18 bases between them. DNA of the CDR3: TGTGCCAGCAGTCCAGCTAGCCGACAGGCACAGTTCTTC. Translating gives CASSPASRQAQFF.

The table lists this clone with a count of one. This rearrangement joins TRBV7-3 to TRBJ2-5, with 9 nucleotides matching TRBD1. This CDR3 is built from 13 residues. The V segment lost 5 bases and the J segment 3 bases; nucleotides outside the gene matches: 1. Germline V lookup: CDR1 SGHTA, CDR2 FQGTGA. The CDR3 bases are TGTGCCAGCAGCCGGGACAGGGAAGAGACCCAGTACTTC. Its protein is CASSRDREETQYF.

This clone was observed a handful of times. The chain couples TRBV29-1 to TRBJ2-7; D is perhaps TRBD1 (6 bases). V lost 6 bases and J lost 2, with 11 bases in between. This CDR3 comprises 12 residues. The germline V gene has CDR1 SQVTM and CDR2 ANQGSEA. CDR3 DNA sequence: TGCAGCGTAGGGGGACAAACCTACGAGCAGTACTTC. Translated: CSVGGQTYEQYF.

The CDR3 is CASSLLAEADTQYF. In nucleotides, the CDR3 is TGCGCCAGCAGCTTACTAGCGGAAGCAGATACGCAGTATTTT. The chain combines TRBV5-1 with TRBJ2-3; 8 positions match TRBD2. The V segment lost 2 bases and the J segment 4 bases; nucleotides outside the gene matches: 3. The CDR3 has 14 amino acids. The germline V gene encodes CDR1 SGHRS and CDR2 YFSETQ.

This chain links TRBV29-1 with TRBJ2-1; D unclear. The V gene's germline CDR1 is SQVTM and CDR2 ANQGSEA. This CDR3 has 13 residues. The ends were cut back, 5 bases at V and 4 bases at J, with 12 bases in the middle. DNA of the CDR3: TGCAGCGTTAGAAAGACAAATTACAATGAGCAGTTCTTC. Protein sequence: CSVRKTNYNEQFF.

This sequence joins TRBV18 and TRBJ2-7; 7 bases agree with TRBD2. This CDR3 has 14 amino acids. The V and J ends lost 2 bases and 4 bases, in that order; junction bases with no gene match: 5. Germline CDR1 and CDR2: KGHSH and LQKENI. CDR3 sequence: CASSPTSDIYEQYF. Here the CDR3 DNA reads TGTGCCAGCTCACCAACTAGCGACATATACGAGCAGTACTTC.